The 2 T cell receptor beta chains presented below share a single source sample, sequenced in a study of cytomegalovirus exposure and HLA in healthy donors. The PCR was carried out with 60 Vbeta primers and 13 Jbeta primers. Measured with immunoSEQ multiplex PCR; TCRdb has only the in-frame clones, and not every one. The sample yields 200,000 or so clones, almost 80% seen once. The sequenced sample consisted of PBMCs. The receptors shown here come from a male donor in good health and CMV-seronegative.

The chain uses TRBV5-1 and TRBJ2-7, with 9 bases that match TRBD2. V shed 8 bases and J 3 bases; nucleotides not matched to a gene: 12. CDR1 and CDR2 (germline): SGHRS, YFSETQ. The CDR3 is 15 amino acids. The CDR3 DNA sequence: TGCGCCAGGTTTGGTTCAAGCGGGAGGTTCTACGAGCAGTACTTC. It codes for CARFGSSGRFYEQYF.

This clone came up once. V gene TRBV15 combines with J gene TRBJ2-5; TRBD2 is a possible D gene (5 bases). This CDR3 is 18 amino acids long. Germline V gives CDR1 LNHNV, CDR2 YYDKDF (reference sequence). V was pared by 0 bases and J by 7 bases, with 24 bases between. The CDR3 DNA reads TGTGCCACCAGCAGAGATATCCCGTCGACGGACTCTTTAGGGACCCAGTACTTC. It specifies CATSRDIPSTDSLGTQYF. The whole variable domain, filled in from reference TRBV15 and TRBJ2-5, reads DAMVIQNPRYQVTQFGKPVTLSCSQTLNHNVMYWYQQKSSQAPKLLFHYYDKDFNNEADTPDNFQSRRPNTSFCFLDIRSPGLGDTAMYLCATSRDIPSTDSLGTQYFGPGTRLLVL.